One T cell receptor (beta chain) is described in this entry. The target antigen is unknown. Generated by immunoSEQ multiplex PCR, the TCRdb table keeps only in-frame clones and is missing some. The top ten clones hold about 3% of a sample with approximately 65,000 clones, approximately 91% of them seen once. V shed 4 bases and J 2 bases; nucleotides not matched to a gene: 7. The CDR3 totals 16 residues. Germline loops: CDR1 ENHRY, CDR2 SYGVKD. The data belong to a study of lymphopenia after photon versus proton radiotherapy. General study results and limits: Oligoclonal CD8+ Temra expansion after nadir drove photon patients' diversity drop. Better survival with proton therapy was suggested as possible, not demonstrated. Photon-treated patients lost naive T cells and TCR diversity; proton-treated stayed stable.

This specimen consisted of peripheral blood, obtained from a patient treated with photon-based radiotherapy. The chain employs TRBV10-3 and TRBJ2-7; 11 bases fit TRBD2. This TCR came from an older woman with pancreatic cancer. The CDR3 here is CAISVALAGGTYEQYF. In nucleotides, the CDR3 is TGTGCCATCAGTGTGGCGCTAGCGGGAGGAACCTACGAGCAGTACTTC.